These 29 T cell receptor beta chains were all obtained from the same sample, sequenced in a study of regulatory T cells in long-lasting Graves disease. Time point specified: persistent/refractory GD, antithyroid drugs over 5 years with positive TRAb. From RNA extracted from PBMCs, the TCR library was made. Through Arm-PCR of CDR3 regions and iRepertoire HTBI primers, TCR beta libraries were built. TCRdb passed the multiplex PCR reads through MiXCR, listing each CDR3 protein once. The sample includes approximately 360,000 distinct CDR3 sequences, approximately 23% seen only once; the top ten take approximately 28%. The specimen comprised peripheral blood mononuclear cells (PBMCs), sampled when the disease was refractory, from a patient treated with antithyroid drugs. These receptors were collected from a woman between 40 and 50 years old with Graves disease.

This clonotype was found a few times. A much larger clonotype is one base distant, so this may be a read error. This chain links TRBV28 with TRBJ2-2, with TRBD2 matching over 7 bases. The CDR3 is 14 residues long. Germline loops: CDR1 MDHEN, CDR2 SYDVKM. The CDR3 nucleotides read TGTGCCAGCAGACGGGACTACCTGATCGGGGAGCTGTTATTT. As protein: CASRRDYLIGELLF.

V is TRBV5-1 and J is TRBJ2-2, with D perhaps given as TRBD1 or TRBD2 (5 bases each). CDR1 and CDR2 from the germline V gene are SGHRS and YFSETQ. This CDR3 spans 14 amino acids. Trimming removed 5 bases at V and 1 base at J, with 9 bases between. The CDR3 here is CASSGTVNTGELFF. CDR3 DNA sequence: TGCGCCAGCAGTGGGACGGTGAACACCGGGGAGCTGTTTTTT.

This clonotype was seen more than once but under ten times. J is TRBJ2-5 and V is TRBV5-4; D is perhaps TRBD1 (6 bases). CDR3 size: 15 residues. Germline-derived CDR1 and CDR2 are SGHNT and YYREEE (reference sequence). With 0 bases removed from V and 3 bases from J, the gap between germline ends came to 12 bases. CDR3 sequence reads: CASSLDRARKETQYF. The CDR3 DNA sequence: TGTGCCAGCAGCTTGGACAGGGCTCGCAAAGAGACCCAGTACTTC.

In DNA form, the CDR3 reads TGTGCCAGTAGACAACAGGGGAATTCACCCCTCCACTTT. It yields the protein CASRQQGNSPLHF. This chain connects TRBV19 to TRBJ1-6, with 7 bases lining up with TRBD1. J gave up 7 bases and V 6 bases, and 3 bases lay outside the gene matches. The CDR3 consists of 13 residues. Germline-derived CDR1 and CDR2 are LNHDA and SQIVND (reference sequence).

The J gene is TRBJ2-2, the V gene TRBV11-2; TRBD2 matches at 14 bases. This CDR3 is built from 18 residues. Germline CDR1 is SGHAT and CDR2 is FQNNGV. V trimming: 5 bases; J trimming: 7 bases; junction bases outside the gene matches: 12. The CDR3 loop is CASSKGLAGERGIGELFF. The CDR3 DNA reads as TGTGCCAGCAGCAAGGGACTAGCGGGAGAAAGGGGGATCGGGGAGCTGTTTTTT.

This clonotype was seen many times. The CDR3 DNA follows: TGTGCTAGTGGCCAGGGACGGCGCCGAGAGACCCAGTACTTC. It translates to CASGQGRRRETQYF. V usage is TRBV12-5 and J usage is TRBJ2-5; D possibly matches TRBD1 or TRBD2 (5 bases each). There are 14 residues in the CDR3. Trimming shortened V by 6 bases and J by 4 bases, and 15 bases separated the two germline ends. The germline V gene encodes CDR1 LGHNT and CDR2 FRNRAP.

CDR3 loop: CASSSDLASEQYF. The CDR3 nucleotides are TGTGCCAGCAGCTCCGACCTAGCGAGCGAGCAGTACTTC. The gene calls are TRBV9 and TRBJ2-7; tentative D call: TRBD2 (6 bases). CDR1 is SGDLS and CDR2 is YYNGEE in the germline V gene. Trimming removed 4 bases at V and 6 bases at J, with 14 bases between. The CDR3 totals 13 residues.

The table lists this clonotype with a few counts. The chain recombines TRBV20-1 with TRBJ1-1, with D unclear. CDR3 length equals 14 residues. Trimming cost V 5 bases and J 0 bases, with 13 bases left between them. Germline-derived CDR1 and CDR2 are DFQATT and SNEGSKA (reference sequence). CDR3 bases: TGCAGTGCTTTGCTGGACGGGATGAACACTGAAGCTTTCTTT. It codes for CSALLDGMNTEAFF.

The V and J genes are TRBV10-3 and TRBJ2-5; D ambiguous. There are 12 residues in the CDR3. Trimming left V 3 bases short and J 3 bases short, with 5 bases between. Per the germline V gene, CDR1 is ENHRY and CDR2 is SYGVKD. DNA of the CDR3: TGTGCCATCAGTGACAGAAAAGAGACCCAGTACTTC. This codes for CAISDRKETQYF.

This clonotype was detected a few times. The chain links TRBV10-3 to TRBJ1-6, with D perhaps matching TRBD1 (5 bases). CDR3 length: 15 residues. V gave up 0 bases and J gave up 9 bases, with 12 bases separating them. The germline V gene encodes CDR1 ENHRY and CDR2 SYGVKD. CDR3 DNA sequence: TGTGCCATCAGTGAGTCCGCGCAGGGTGGTTCACCCCTCCACTTT. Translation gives CAISESAQGGSPLHF.

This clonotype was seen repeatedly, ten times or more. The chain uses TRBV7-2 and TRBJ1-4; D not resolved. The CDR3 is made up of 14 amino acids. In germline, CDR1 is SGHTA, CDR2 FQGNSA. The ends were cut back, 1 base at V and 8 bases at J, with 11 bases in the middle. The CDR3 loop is CASSLGVEEEKLFF. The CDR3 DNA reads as TGTGCCAGCAGCTTAGGGGTTGAGGAGGAAAAACTGTTTTTT.

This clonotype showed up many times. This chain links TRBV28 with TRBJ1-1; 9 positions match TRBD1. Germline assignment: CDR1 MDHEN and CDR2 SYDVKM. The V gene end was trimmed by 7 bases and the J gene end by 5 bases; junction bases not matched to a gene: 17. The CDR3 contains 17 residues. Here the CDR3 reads CASTVYGQGFRRTEAFF. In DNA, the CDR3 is TGTGCCAGCACAGTTTATGGACAGGGGTTTCGGAGGACTGAAGCTTTCTTT.

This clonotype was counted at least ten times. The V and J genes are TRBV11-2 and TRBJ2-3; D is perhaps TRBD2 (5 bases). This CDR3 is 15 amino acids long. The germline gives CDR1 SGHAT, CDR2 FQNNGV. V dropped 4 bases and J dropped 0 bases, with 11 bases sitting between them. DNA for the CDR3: TGTGCCAGCAGCTCTGGAGGAGGTAGCACAGATACGCAGTATTTT. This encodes CASSSGGGSTDTQYF.

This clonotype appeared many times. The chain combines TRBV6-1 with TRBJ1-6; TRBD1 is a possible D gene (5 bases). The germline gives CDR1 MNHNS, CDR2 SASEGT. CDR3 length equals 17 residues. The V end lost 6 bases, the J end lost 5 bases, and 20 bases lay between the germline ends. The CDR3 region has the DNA TGTGCCAGCAGCAAAACCTGGCCGGGACGGAATAATTCACCCCTCCACTTT. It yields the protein CASSKTWPGRNNSPLHF.

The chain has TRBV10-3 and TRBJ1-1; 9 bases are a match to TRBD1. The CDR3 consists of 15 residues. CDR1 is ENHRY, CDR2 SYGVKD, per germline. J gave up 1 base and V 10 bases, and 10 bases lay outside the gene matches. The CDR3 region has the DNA TGTGCCACCGAGGAGGACAGGGGAAGGAACACTGAAGCTTTCTTT. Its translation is CATEEDRGRNTEAFF.

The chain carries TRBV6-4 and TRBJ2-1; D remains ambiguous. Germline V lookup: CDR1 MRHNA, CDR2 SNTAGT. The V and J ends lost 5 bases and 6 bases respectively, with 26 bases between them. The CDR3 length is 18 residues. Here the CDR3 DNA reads TGTGCCAGCAGTTCCGCGCCGGCCCATCCACCATCCACCAATGAGCAGTTCTTC. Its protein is CASSSAPAHPPSTNEQFF.

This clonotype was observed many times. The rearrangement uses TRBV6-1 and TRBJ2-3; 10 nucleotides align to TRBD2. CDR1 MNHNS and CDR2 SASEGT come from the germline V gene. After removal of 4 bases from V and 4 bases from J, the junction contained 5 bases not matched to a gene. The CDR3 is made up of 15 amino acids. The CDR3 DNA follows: TGTGCCAGCAGTGGACTAGCGGGTACGGCAGATACGCAGTATTTT. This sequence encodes CASSGLAGTADTQYF.

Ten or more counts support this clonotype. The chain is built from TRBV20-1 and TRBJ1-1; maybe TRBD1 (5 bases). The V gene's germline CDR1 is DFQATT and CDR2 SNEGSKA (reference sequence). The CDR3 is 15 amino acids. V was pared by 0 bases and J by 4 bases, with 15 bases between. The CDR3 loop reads CSARDSGGGRTEAFF. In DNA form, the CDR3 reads TGCAGTGCTAGAGATAGCGGGGGGGGACGCACTGAAGCTTTCTTT.

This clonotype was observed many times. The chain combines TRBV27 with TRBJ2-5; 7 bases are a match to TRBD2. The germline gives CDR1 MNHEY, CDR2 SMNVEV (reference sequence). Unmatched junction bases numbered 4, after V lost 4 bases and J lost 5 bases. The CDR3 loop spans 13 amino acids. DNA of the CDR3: TGTGCCAGCAGTTCCGGGGGGAGGGAGACCCAGTACTTC. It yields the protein CASSSGGRETQYF.

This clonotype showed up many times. The CDR3 DNA is TGTGCCAGCAGTTTACGGCTAGCTTTAGGGGAGCTGTTTTTT. Encoded protein: CASSLRLALGELFF. The chain joins TRBV28 to TRBJ2-2; weak D call: TRBD2 (5 bases). The V end was cut by 2 bases, the J end by 8 bases, with 12 bases between. CDR3 size: 14 residues. Germline lookup yields CDR1 MDHEN and CDR2 SYDVKM. Full variable domain (remainder filled in from reference TRBV28 and TRBJ2-2): DVKVTQSSRYLVKRTGEKVFLECVQDMDHENMFWYRQDPGLGLRLIYFSYDVKMKEKGDIPEGYSVSREKKERFSLILESASTNQTSMYLCASSLRLALGELFFGEGSRLTVL.

This chain's CDR3 is CASSHSMGTEAFF. The CDR3 coding sequence is TGTGCCAGCAGTCACTCAATGGGAACTGAAGCTTTCTTT. The J gene is TRBJ1-1, the V gene TRBV12-3 or TRBV12-4; D unresolved. CDR3 length equals 13 residues. Trimming left V 5 bases short and J 5 bases short, with 12 bases between.

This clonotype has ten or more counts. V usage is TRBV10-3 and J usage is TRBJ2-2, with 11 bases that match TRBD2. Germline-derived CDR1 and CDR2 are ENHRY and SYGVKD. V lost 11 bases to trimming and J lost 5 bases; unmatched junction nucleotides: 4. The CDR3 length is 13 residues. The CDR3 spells CASSGRRTGELFF. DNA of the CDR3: TGTGCCTCTAGCGGGAGGAGAACCGGGGAGCTGTTTTTT.

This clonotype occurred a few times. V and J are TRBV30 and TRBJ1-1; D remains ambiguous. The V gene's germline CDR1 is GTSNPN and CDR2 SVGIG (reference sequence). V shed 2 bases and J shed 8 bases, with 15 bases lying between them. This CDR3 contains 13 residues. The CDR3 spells CAWSLTLGREAFF. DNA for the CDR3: TGTGCCTGGAGTTTGACTTTAGGGAGGGAAGCTTTCTTT. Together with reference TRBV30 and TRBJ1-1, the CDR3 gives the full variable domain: SQTIHQWPATLVQPVGSPLSLECTVEGTSNPNLYWYRQAAGRGLQLLFYSVGIGQISSEVPQNLSASRPQDRQFILSSKKLLLSDSGFYLCAWSLTLGREAFFGQGTRLTVV.

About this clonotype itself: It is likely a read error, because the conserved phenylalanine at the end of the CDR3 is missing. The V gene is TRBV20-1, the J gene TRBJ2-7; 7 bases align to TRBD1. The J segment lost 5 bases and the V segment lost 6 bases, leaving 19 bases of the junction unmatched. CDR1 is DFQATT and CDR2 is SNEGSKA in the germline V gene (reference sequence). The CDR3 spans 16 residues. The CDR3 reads CSADELGGEEVNEQYL. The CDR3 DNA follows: TGCAGTGCAGACGAGTTAGGGGGCGAAGAGGTCAACGAGCAGTACCTC.

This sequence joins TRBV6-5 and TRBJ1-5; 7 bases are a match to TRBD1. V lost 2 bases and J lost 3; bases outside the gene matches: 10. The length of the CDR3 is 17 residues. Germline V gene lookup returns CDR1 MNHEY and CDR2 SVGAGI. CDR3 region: CASSYTGTVNTNQPQHF. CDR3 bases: TGTGCCAGCAGTTACACAGGGACAGTCAACACCAATCAGCCCCAGCATTTT.

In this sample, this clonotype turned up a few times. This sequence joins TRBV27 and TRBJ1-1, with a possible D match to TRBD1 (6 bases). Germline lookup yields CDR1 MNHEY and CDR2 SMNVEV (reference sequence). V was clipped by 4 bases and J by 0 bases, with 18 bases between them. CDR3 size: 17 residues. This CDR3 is CASSSRQPTGMNTEAFF. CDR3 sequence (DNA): TGTGCCAGCAGTTCACGGCAACCCACAGGGATGAACACTGAAGCTTTCTTT.

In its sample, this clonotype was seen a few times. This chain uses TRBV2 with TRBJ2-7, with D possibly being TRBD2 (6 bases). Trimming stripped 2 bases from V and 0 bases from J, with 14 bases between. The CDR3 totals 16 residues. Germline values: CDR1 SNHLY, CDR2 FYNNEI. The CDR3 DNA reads TGTGCCAGCAGTGAAAGCCTAGCGATTAACTCCTACGAGCAGTACTTC. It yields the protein CASSESLAINSYEQYF.

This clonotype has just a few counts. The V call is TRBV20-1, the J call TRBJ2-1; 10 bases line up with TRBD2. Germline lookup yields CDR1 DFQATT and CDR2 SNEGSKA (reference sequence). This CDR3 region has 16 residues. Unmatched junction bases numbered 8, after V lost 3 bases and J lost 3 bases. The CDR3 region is CSAREPLAGSYNEQFF. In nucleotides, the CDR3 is TGCAGTGCTAGGGAACCACTAGCGGGGAGCTACAATGAGCAGTTCTTC.

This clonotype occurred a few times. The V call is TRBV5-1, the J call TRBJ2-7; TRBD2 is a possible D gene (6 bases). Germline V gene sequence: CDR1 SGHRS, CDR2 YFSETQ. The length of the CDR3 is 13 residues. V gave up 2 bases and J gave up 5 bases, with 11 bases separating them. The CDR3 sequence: CASSFPGVHEQYF. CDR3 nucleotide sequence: TGCGCCAGCAGCTTTCCGGGAGTGCACGAGCAGTACTTC.